This TCR beta chain was sequenced in a study of blood T cell repertoires in COVID-19. Overall study: The United States, Italy and Spain supplied acute and convalescent COVID-19 samples.

Original processing methods: It was from reference gene primer amplification that nucleated cell counts were estimated. The method was immunoSEQ multiplex PCR; TCRdb's version includes in-frame clones alone and lacks a portion of them. Clone size and the V and J calls come from that table; the DNA yielded D and trimming. The repertoire has roughly 230,000 clones, roughly 85% of them found once; the top ten carry about 3.9%. V was cut by 0 bases and J by 4 bases, with 8 bases left in between. CDR3 length: 14 amino acids. Germline assignment: CDR1 SGHRS and CDR2 YFSETQ. The TCR comes from an elderly woman with acute or convalescent COVID-19. Sequencing was carried out using peripheral blood. The chain couples TRBV5-1 to TRBJ1-3; a weak D match, TRBD1 (5 bases). CDR3 in amino acids: CASSLAGDGNTIYF. The CDR3 coding sequence is TGCGCCAGCAGCTTGGCGGGGGACGGAAACACCATATATTTT.